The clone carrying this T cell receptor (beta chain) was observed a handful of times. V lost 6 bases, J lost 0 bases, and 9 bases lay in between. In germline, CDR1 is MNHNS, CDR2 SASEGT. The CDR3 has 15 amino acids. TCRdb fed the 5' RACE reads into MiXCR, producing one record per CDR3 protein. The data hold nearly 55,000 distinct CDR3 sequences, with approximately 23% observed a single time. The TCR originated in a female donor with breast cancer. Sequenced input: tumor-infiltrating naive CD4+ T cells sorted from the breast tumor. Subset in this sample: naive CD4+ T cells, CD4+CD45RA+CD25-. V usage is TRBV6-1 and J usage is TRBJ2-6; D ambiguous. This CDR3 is CASRKSSSGANVLTF. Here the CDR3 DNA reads TGTGCCAGCAGGAAGAGTAGCTCTGGGGCCAACGTCCTGACTTTC.